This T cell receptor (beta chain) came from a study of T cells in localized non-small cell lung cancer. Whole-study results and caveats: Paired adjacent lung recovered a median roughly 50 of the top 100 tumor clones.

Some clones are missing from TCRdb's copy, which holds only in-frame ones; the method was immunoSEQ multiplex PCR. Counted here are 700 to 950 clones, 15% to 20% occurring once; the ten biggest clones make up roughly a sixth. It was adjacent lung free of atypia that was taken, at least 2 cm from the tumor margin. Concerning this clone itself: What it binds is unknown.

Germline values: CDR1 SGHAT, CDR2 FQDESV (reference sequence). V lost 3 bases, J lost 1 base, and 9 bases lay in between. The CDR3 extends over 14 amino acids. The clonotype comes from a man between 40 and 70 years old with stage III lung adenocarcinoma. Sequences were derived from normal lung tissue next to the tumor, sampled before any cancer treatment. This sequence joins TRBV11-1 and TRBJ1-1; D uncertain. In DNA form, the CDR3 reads TGTGCCAGCAGCTTGCCACAGAAGAACACTGAAGCTTTCTTT. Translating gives CASSLPQKNTEAFF.